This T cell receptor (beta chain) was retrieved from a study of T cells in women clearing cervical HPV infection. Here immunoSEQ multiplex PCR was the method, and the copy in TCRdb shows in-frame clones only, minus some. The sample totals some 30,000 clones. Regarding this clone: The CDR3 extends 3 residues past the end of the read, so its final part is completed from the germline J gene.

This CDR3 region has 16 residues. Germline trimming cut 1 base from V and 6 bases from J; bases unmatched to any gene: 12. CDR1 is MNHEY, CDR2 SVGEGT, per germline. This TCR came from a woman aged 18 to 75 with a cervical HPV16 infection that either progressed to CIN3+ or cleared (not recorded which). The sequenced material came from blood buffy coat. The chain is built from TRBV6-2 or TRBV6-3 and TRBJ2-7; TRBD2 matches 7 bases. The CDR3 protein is CASSYWGGSSLGEQYF. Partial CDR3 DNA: TGTGCCAGCAGTTACTGGGGGGGATCTAGCCTTGGCGAG.